A selection of T cell receptor beta chains follows, all from one sample in a study of blood T cell repertoires in COVID-19. Sequencing was performed with immunoSEQ multiplex PCR; in TCRdb, only in-frame clones are kept and a portion is missing. Found here are about 440,000 clones, 90% of them singletons; the top ten hold less than 0.75%. Sequencing input: PBMCs or T cells enriched from blood (not recorded which). These TCRs come from a man between 18 and 29 years old who had recovered from COVID-19. The CDR3 runs from the conserved cysteine through the conserved F or W. D genes are given only for firm matches. A row's size may be missing; if present it is once, few, many or a size class.

cdr3_aa: CASLGQVYGYTF; cdr3_nt: TGTGCCAGTCTTGGACAGGTCTATGGCTACACCTTC; v_call: TRBV2; cdr3_length: 12; j_call: TRBJ1-2; d_call: TRBD1; clone_size: NA
cdr3_aa: CASGGAGDTQYF; cdr3_nt: TGTGCCAGCGGGGGGGCCGGAGATACGCAGTATTTT; v_call: TRBV5-4; cdr3_length: 12; j_call: TRBJ2-3; d_call: NA; clone_size: NA
cdr3_aa: CASGLVMRGLGLFPGYTF; cdr3_nt: TGTGCTAGTGGTTTGGTAATGCGGGGGCTGGGGTTGTTCCCTGGCTACACCTTC; v_call: TRBV12-5; cdr3_length: 18; j_call: TRBJ1-2; d_call: NA; clone_size: NA
cdr3_aa: CASNTLTGEKLFF; cdr3_nt: TGTGCCAGCAATACTCTTACCGGGGAAAAACTGTTTTTT; v_call: TRBV6-5; cdr3_length: 13; j_call: TRBJ1-4; d_call: NA; clone_size: few
cdr3_aa: CASSYPRGPHNEQFF; cdr3_nt: TGTGCCAGCAGTTACCCCAGGGGGCCCCACAATGAGCAGTTCTTC; v_call: TRBV6-5; cdr3_length: 15; j_call: TRBJ2-1; d_call: TRBD1; clone_size: NA
cdr3_aa: CASSYFILAVEGNEQFF; cdr3_nt: TGTGCCAGCAGCTACTTTATACTAGCGGTGGAGGGGAATGAGCAGTTCTTC; v_call: TRBV2; cdr3_length: 17; j_call: TRBJ2-1; d_call: TRBD2; clone_size: NA
cdr3_aa: CASSQLGTVYNSPLHF; cdr3_nt: TGTGCCAGCAGCCAACTCGGGACAGTTTATAATTCACCCCTCCACTTT; v_call: TRBV3-1/TRBV3-2; cdr3_length: 16; j_call: TRBJ1-6; d_call: TRBD1; clone_size: NA
cdr3_aa: CASSPYGGETEAFF; cdr3_nt: TGTGCCAGCAGTCCTTACGGGGGAGAGACTGAAGCTTTCTTT; v_call: TRBV27; cdr3_length: 14; j_call: TRBJ1-1; d_call: NA; clone_size: NA
cdr3_aa: CASSLGNYGYTF; cdr3_nt: TGTGCCAGCAGTTTAGGCAACTATGGCTACACCTTC; v_call: TRBV28; cdr3_length: 12; j_call: TRBJ1-2; d_call: NA; clone_size: NA
cdr3_aa: CASTLTLAGVGDEQYF; cdr3_nt: TGTGCCAGCACCCTAACCCTAGCGGGAGTGGGGGACGAGCAGTACTTC; v_call: TRBV11-2; cdr3_length: 16; j_call: TRBJ2-7; d_call: TRBD2; clone_size: once
cdr3_aa: CASSVAGGPDTQYF; cdr3_nt: TGTGCCAGCAGCGTAGCAGGGGGGCCAGATACGCAGTATTTT; v_call: TRBV9; cdr3_length: 14; j_call: TRBJ2-3; d_call: NA; clone_size: NA
cdr3_aa: CASSGGQVLSGNTIYF; cdr3_nt: TGCGCCAGCAGCGGGGGACAGGTGCTCTCTGGAAACACCATATATTTT; v_call: TRBV5-1; cdr3_length: 16; j_call: TRBJ1-3; d_call: TRBD1; clone_size: NA
cdr3_aa: CASSQDIGRGGYTF; cdr3_nt: TGTGCCAGCAGCCAAGATATCGGCAGGGGTGGCTACACCTTC; v_call: TRBV14; cdr3_length: 14; j_call: TRBJ1-2; d_call: NA; clone_size: NA
cdr3_aa: CASRRGHLSYNEQFF; cdr3_nt: TGTGCCAGCAGACGGGGACATCTCTCCTACAATGAGCAGTTCTTC; v_call: TRBV6-5; cdr3_length: 15; j_call: TRBJ2-1; d_call: NA; clone_size: NA
cdr3_aa: CASSGRWGGYNSPLHF; cdr3_nt: TGTGCCAGTAGTGGGCGGTGGGGGGGTTATAATTCACCCCTCCACTTT; v_call: TRBV19; cdr3_length: 16; j_call: TRBJ1-6; d_call: NA; clone_size: NA
cdr3_aa: CSVASGTGVGNTIYF; cdr3_nt: TGCAGCGTGGCCTCCGGGACAGGAGTTGGAAACACCATATATTTT; v_call: TRBV29-1; cdr3_length: 15; j_call: TRBJ1-3; d_call: TRBD1; clone_size: NA
cdr3_aa: CASSLYRADEAFF; cdr3_nt: TGTGCCAGCAGCTTGTACAGGGCGGATGAAGCTTTCTTT; v_call: TRBV5-6; cdr3_length: 13; j_call: TRBJ1-1; d_call: NA; clone_size: NA
cdr3_aa: CSASRWGRTDTQYF; cdr3_nt: TGCAGTGCTAGTAGATGGGGGCGCACAGATACGCAGTATTTT; v_call: TRBV20-1; cdr3_length: 14; j_call: TRBJ2-3; d_call: NA; clone_size: NA